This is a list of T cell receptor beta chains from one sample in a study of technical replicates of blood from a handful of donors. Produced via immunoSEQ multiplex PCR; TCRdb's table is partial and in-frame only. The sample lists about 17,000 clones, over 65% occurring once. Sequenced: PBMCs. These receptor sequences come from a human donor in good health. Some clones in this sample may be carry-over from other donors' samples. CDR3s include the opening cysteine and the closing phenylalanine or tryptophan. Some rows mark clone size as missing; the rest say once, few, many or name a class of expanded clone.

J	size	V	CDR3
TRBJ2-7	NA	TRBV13	CASRESGGADEQYF
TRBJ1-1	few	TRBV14	CASSYIGAGGETEAFF
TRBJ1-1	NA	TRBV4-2	CASSQQADSLNTEAFF
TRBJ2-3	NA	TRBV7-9	CASSATSGLTDTQYF
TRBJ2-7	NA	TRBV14	CASSPTSGSSYEQYF
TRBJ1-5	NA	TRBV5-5	CASSPGTADQPQHF
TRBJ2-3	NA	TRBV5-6	CASSRWSTDTQYF
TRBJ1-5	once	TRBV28	CASSLGTGRGSNQPQHF
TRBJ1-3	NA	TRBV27	CASSLEFSGNTIYF
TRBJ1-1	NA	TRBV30	CAWNRVGTEAFF
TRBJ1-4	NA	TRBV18	CASSEDRAEKLFF
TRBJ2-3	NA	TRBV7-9	CASSPGTSGTDTQYF
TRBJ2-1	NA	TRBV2	CASSGMRQGIPIF
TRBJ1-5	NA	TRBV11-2	CASSLEQGSNQPQHF
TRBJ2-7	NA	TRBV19	CASMEGREKSYEQYF
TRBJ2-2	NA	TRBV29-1	CSVVGALDTGELFF
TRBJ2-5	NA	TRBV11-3	CASSSGQGTSQYF
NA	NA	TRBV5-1	CASRSGLAGPIYEQYF
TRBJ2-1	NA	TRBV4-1	CASSRTGGDLYNEQFF
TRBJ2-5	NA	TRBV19	CASSISPSGMVETQYF
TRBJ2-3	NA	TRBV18	CASSQTRENTQYF
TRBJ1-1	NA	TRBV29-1	CSVVLRSNTEAFF
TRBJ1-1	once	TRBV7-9	CASSFLTGAEAFF
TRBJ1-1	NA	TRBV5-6	CASSLARGFDTEAFF
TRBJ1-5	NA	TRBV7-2	CASSYDRNQPQHF
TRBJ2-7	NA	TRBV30	CAWSVPGITYEQYF
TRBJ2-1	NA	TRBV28	CASTLLGTSGYNEQFF
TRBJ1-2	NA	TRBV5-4	CASSLRGLGYGYTF
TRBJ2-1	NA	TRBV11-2	CASSLDQFSHLYNEQFF
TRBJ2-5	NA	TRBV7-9	CAIGELGGTQYF
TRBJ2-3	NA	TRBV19	CASSIQGGGTDTQYF
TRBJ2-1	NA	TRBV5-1	CASSPERGGLNEQFF
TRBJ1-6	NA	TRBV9	CASSVDRELMGNSPLHF
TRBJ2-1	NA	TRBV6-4	CASSDKGDYNEQFF
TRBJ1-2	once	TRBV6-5	CASRPAQGYYGYTF
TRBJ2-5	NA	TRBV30	CAWRGAGETQYF